The 28 T cell receptor beta chains in this list originate from one sample, sequenced in a study of cytomegalovirus exposure and HLA in healthy donors. Use of 60 Vbeta and 13 Jbeta primers characterized the PCR. Method: immunoSEQ multiplex PCR; TCRdb's copy keeps in-frame clones and lacks some. This table holds about 190,000 clones, approximately 80% found once. The source material was PBMCs. Receptors were obtained from a boy aged 2-9 years in good health and CMV-seronegative.

The V gene is TRBV7-2, the J gene TRBJ1-1; D is perhaps TRBD1 (6 bases). The CDR3 is 15 residues long. Between the trimmed V and J ends, which lost 1 base and 12 bases, there was a span of 21 bases. CDR1 is SGHTA and CDR2 is FQGNSA in the germline V gene. The CDR3 loop reads CASSLVQGLKAMTFF. CDR3 in DNA: TGTGCCAGCAGCTTAGTGCAGGGGTTAAAGGCTATGACTTTCTTT.

The V and J genes are TRBV7-9 and TRBJ2-4; 7 nucleotides match TRBD1. V was clipped by 4 bases and J by 12 bases; unmatched bases: 9. The germline gives CDR1 SEHNR, CDR2 FQNEAQ (reference sequence). This CDR3 has 13 residues. CDR3 protein: CASSSGTDPNQYF. In nucleotides, the CDR3 is TGTGCCAGCAGCTCCGGGACAGACCCTAATCAGTACTTC.

The chain uses TRBV2 and TRBJ1-4; 10 nucleotides agree with TRBD1. V shed 4 bases and J 7 bases; nucleotides not matched to a gene: 3. This CDR3 region has 14 residues. Germline CDR1 SNHLY, CDR2 FYNNEI. The CDR3 DNA follows: TGTGCCAGCAGTGGAGACAGGGGGCCTGAAAAACTGTTTTTT. Translating gives CASSGDRGPEKLFF.

The rearrangement links TRBV5-8 to TRBJ2-7; TRBD2 might be the D (6 bases). From germline, CDR1 is SGHTS and CDR2 YDEGEE. This CDR3 contains 15 residues. V lost 4 bases and J lost 0, with 14 bases in between. CDR3 nucleotide sequence: TGTGCCAGCAGCCCATGGGACGGGAGCTCCTACGAGCAGTACTTC. Protein: CASSPWDGSSYEQYF.

This clone was seen just once. J is TRBJ2-7 and V is TRBV30; perhaps TRBD2 as D (5 bases). Germline assignment: CDR1 GTSNPN and CDR2 SVGIG (reference sequence). With 0 bases removed from V and 2 bases from J, the gap between germline ends came to 8 bases. The length of the CDR3 is 13 residues. CDR3 sequence reads: CAWSVGRTYEQYF. The CDR3 nucleotides read TGTGCCTGGAGTGTAGGGAGAACCTACGAGCAGTACTTC.

The chain combines TRBV4-3 with TRBJ2-7; D is unresolved. In germline, CDR1 is LGHNA, CDR2 YSLEER. The length of the CDR3 is 15 residues. Deletions cut 7 bases from V and 4 bases from J, with 20 bases between. The CDR3 is CASTPSTTLIYEQYF. Written as DNA, the CDR3 is TGCGCCAGCACTCCAAGTACGACACTTATTTACGAGCAGTACTTC.

V usage is TRBV30 and J usage is TRBJ1-1, with TRBD1 matching 7 bases. V lost 0 bases and J lost 6; bases outside the gene matches: 13. Germline CDR1 and CDR2: GTSNPN and SVGIG (reference sequence). The CDR3 has 16 amino acids. CDR3 in amino acids: CAWSVLLTGPRAEAFF. The DNA for the CDR3 is TGTGCCTGGAGTGTACTGTTGACAGGGCCCCGGGCTGAAGCTTTCTTT.

The chain has TRBV5-1 and TRBJ1-2; D not certain. CDR1 and CDR2 (germline): SGHRS, YFSETQ. Trimming cost V 0 bases and J 1 base, with 10 bases left between them. The CDR3 is made up of 15 amino acids. The CDR3 nucleotides are TGCGCCAGCAGCTTGGACAGTACAGTTAACTATGGCTACACCTTC. It yields the protein CASSLDSTVNYGYTF.

This rearrangement joins TRBV27 to TRBJ2-3, with a weak D call TRBD2 (6 bases). Per the germline V gene, CDR1 is MNHEY and CDR2 is SMNVEV (reference sequence). The CDR3 is 16 residues long. V was clipped by 4 bases and J by 2 bases, with 16 bases between them. The CDR3 is CASSYGTQRPTDTQYF. The CDR3 nucleotides are TGTGCCAGCAGTTACGGGACTCAAAGGCCCACAGATACGCAGTATTTT.

J is TRBJ2-3 and V is TRBV9, with D possibly matching TRBD2 (6 bases). Trimming removed 4 bases from V and 3 bases from J, with 12 bases in between. CDR3 length: 14 amino acids. Per germline, CDR1 SGDLS and CDR2 YYNGEE. In DNA, the CDR3 is TGTGCCAGCAGCTCCATGGGGGGAACAGATACGCAGTATTTT. Translated, it gives CASSSMGGTDTQYF.

J is TRBJ2-3 and V is TRBV13, with D possibly TRBD2 on 6 matching bases. The V end lost 0 bases, the J end lost 3 bases, and 19 bases lay between the germline ends. Germline V CDR1 and CDR2: PRHDT, FYEKMQ (reference sequence). The CDR3 is 18 amino acids. For the CDR3, the DNA is TGTGCCAGCAGCTTAGGCCGGAACCGGGAGTACGGGACAGATACGCAGTATTTT. Translated: CASSLGRNREYGTDTQYF.

This chain connects TRBV30 to TRBJ1-4; D ambiguous. Trimming stripped 2 bases from V and 4 bases from J, with 8 bases between. Germline lookup yields CDR1 GTSNPN and CDR2 SVGIG (reference sequence). The CDR3 has 13 amino acids. The CDR3 nucleotides are TGTGCCTGGAGTAACCAGGTTAATGAAAAACTGTTTTTT. This codes for CAWSNQVNEKLFF.

This chain joins TRBV30 and TRBJ2-1; D unclear. Trimming took off 2 bases at V and 1 base at J, with 6 bases between the two ends. The CDR3 contains 13 residues. The germline V gene encodes CDR1 GTSNPN and CDR2 SVGIG (reference sequence). The CDR3 nucleotides are TGTGCCTGGAGTCTAGAATCCTACAATGAGCAGTTCTTC. Its protein is CAWSLESYNEQFF.

This chain connects TRBV6-5 to TRBJ1-1; D is uncertain. Trimming pared 0 bases from V and 3 bases from J, leaving 14 bases between. This CDR3 is 16 amino acids long. The germline V gene encodes CDR1 MNHEY and CDR2 SVGAGI. Written as DNA, the CDR3 is TGTGCCAGCAGTTACTCTTGGGCTCTGATTGACACTGAAGCTTTCTTT. Its protein product is CASSYSWALIDTEAFF.

The chain is built from TRBV18 and TRBJ2-2; maybe TRBD1 (5 bases). Germline CDR1 reads KGHSH; CDR2 reads LQKENI. The V and J ends lost 2 bases and 5 bases respectively, with 12 bases between them. The CDR3 covers 15 residues. For the CDR3, the DNA is TGTGCCAGCTCACCAGTCGCAGGGTTGACCGGGGAGCTGTTTTTT. Translation gives CASSPVAGLTGELFF.

This rearrangement joins TRBV9 to TRBJ2-3; perhaps TRBD2 as D (6 bases). V was pared by 0 bases and J by 4 bases, with 15 bases between. In germline, CDR1 is SGDLS, CDR2 YYNGEE. This CDR3 has 16 residues. CDR3 nucleotides: TGTGCCAGCAGCGTAGATCCGGGAGCACCTTCAGATACGCAGTATTTT. Its translation: CASSVDPGAPSDTQYF. The entire variable domain, with the rest obtained from reference TRBV9 and TRBJ2-3, is as follows: DSGVTQTPKHLITATGQRVTLRCSPRSGDLSVYWYQQSLDQGLQFLIQYYNGEERAKGNILERFSAQQFPDLHSELNLSSLELGDSALYFCASSVDPGAPSDTQYFGPGTRLTVL.

V gene TRBV29-1 combines with J gene TRBJ2-2, with a possible D match to TRBD1 (6 bases). CDR1 and CDR2 (germline): SQVTM, ANQGSEA. The CDR3 runs to 15 residues. Trimming pared 3 bases from V and 1 base from J, leaving 12 bases between. The CDR3 DNA follows: TGCAGCGTTGAGTCGACAGGCTGGAACACCGGGGAGCTGTTTTTT. It specifies CSVESTGWNTGELFF.

This chain connects TRBV4-1 to TRBJ1-3, with 9 positions matching TRBD1. Germline-derived CDR1 and CDR2 are MGHRA and YSYEKL. Germline trimming cut 4 bases from V and 11 bases from J; bases unmatched to any gene: 15. This CDR3 is built from 16 residues. The CDR3: CASSPGPGQGGDAIYF. CDR3 DNA: TGCGCCAGCAGCCCAGGCCCGGGACAGGGAGGAGACGCCATATATTTT.

The genes are TRBV7-8 and TRBJ1-1; 9 bases match TRBD1. The CDR3 totals 15 residues. The trim removed 1 base at V and 5 bases at J, leaving 5 bases unmatched. Germline V CDR1 and CDR2: SGHVS, FQNEAQ. The CDR3: CASSLDGTGRTEAFF. For the CDR3, the DNA is TGTGCCAGCAGCTTAGATGGGACAGGGAGGACTGAAGCTTTCTTT.

The CDR3, as DNA: TGTGCCAGCACCCCCAGCGGGAGAAGGATCGATGAGCAGTTCTTC. Residues: CASTPSGRRIDEQFF. This rearrangement joins TRBV9 to TRBJ2-1; 8 nucleotides line up with TRBD2. Germline CDR1 and CDR2: SGDLS and YYNGEE. The CDR3 runs to 15 residues. V lost 6 bases and J lost 8; bases outside the gene matches: 13.

The chain's CDR3 is CASSPSGTRGGTDTQYF. The CDR3 nucleotides are TGTGCCAGTAGTCCCTCCGGGACTAGGGGGGGTACAGATACGCAGTATTTT. The J gene is TRBJ2-3, the V gene TRBV19, with 8 bases lining up with TRBD2. Germline loops: CDR1 LNHDA, CDR2 SQIVND (reference sequence). The V and J ends lost 5 bases and 3 bases, in that order; junction bases with no gene match: 13. This CDR3 contains 17 residues. The variable domain in full, completed from reference TRBV19 and TRBJ2-3, reads DGGITQSPKYLFRKEGQNVTLSCEQNLNHDAMYWYRQDPGQGLRLIYYSQIVNDFQKGDIAEGYSVSREKKESFPLTVTSAQKNPTAFYLCASSPSGTRGGTDTQYFGPGTRLTVL.

This rearrangement joins TRBV11-2 to TRBJ2-7; D might be TRBD2 (6 bases). Trimming pared 5 bases from V and 0 bases from J, leaving 8 bases between. The CDR3 extends over 13 amino acids. The germline V gene has CDR1 SGHAT and CDR2 FQNNGV. The CDR3 loop is CASSRDFSYEQYV. The CDR3 region has the DNA TGTGCCAGCAGCCGGGACTTCTCCTACGAGCAGTACGTC.

The chain recombines TRBV19 with TRBJ2-5, with D perhaps matching TRBD2 (5 bases). Trimming shortened V by 4 bases and J by 4 bases, and 16 bases separated the two germline ends. The CDR3 loop spans 15 amino acids. Looked up from germline, CDR1 is LNHDA and CDR2 is SQIVND (reference sequence). The CDR3 loop reads CASSTRLQTGETQYF. In DNA form, the CDR3 reads TGTGCCAGTAGTACGCGACTACAAACGGGAGAGACCCAGTACTTC.

This clone was found once. V and J are TRBV25-1 and TRBJ2-1; 7 bases are shared with TRBD1. The CDR3 loop spans 15 amino acids. In germline, CDR1 is MGHDK, CDR2 SYGVNS. Trimming cost V 3 bases and J 6 bases; bases outside gene matches: 8. CDR3 DNA: TGTGCCAGCAGTGACCCCTGGGACAGCACCAATGAGCAGTTCTTC. It is translated as CASSDPWDSTNEQFF.

This clone was observed a single time. The chain combines TRBV11-2 with TRBJ2-3; D perhaps matches TRBD2 (7 bases). V was pared by 2 bases and J by 3 bases, with 21 bases between. Germline V gives CDR1 SGHAT, CDR2 FQNNGV. This CDR3 region has 18 residues. The CDR3 DNA follows: TGTGCCAGCAGCTTACGGGGTGCTAGCGGAGGGGGGACAGATACGCAGTATTTT. Amino acid sequence: CASSLRGASGGGTDTQYF.

V is TRBV6-4 and J is TRBJ2-1, with 11 nucleotides matching TRBD2. Losses at the gene ends were 5 bases for V and 3 bases for J; bases not matched to a gene: 6. The CDR3 is 16 residues long. Germline V gives CDR1 MRHNA, CDR2 SNTAGT. The CDR3 reads CASSSSSGGGYNEQFF. The CDR3 nucleotides read TGTGCCAGCAGTTCAAGTAGCGGGGGGGGCTACAATGAGCAGTTCTTC.

The chain joins TRBV30 to TRBJ2-7; a possible D gene is TRBD2 (7 bases). Germline CDR1 GTSNPN, CDR2 SVGIG (reference sequence). This CDR3 has 14 amino acids. Trimming pared 4 bases from V and 2 bases from J, leaving 15 bases between. The CDR3 spells CAWTGASGAYEQYF. CDR3 nucleotides: TGTGCCTGGACAGGGGCTAGCGGAGCCTACGAGCAGTACTTC.

This rearrangement joins TRBV12-5 to TRBJ2-1, with TRBD2 matching 10 bases. The V segment lost 3 bases and the J segment 6 bases; nucleotides outside the gene matches: 14. The germline CDR1 and CDR2 sequences are LGHNT and FRNRAP. The CDR3 has 18 amino acids. The CDR3 nucleotides are TGTGCTAGTGGTTTTGCTACCGGGACTAGCGTCCGGGGCAATGAGCAGTTCTTC. This gives the protein CASGFATGTSVRGNEQFF.